Ten or more counts support the clone carrying this T cell receptor beta chain. The CDR3 is made up of 12 amino acids. With V trimmed by 4 bases and J by 14 bases, 9 bases remained unmatched. Germline V gene lookup returns CDR1 SGDLS and CDR2 YYNGEE. TCRdb independently ran MiXCR on the 5' RACE reads; one entry per CDR3 protein. Here the sample spans around 370,000 distinct CDR3 sequences, around 9% being singletons. The data originate from a study of identical twins. The material sequenced was naive T cells sorted from blood. The TCR was taken from a woman aged 45-59 years in good health. The gene calls are TRBV9 and TRBJ2-1; 7 nucleotides align to TRBD2. The CDR3 bases are TGTGCCAGCAGCTTCACGGAGCGGGATAAGTTCTTC. The encoded protein is CASSFTERDKFF.